The text below deals with one TCR beta chain. Its antigen is not identified. Produced via immunoSEQ multiplex PCR; TCRdb's table is partial and in-frame only. The table includes more than 40,000 clones, about 80% detected once. This sample was taken from a study of Ad26.COV2.S vaccination and SARS-CoV-2 variants. Study-level findings and limits: It was vaccine recipients, not placebo recipients, who had the higher spike-specific TCR breadth. Overall T cell responses may have been underestimated by the analyses of TCR breadth and depth. Breadth of non-spike TCRs did not differ between vaccinees and placebo recipients.

The sequence was collected from a human donor who had recovered from COVID-19. Here the sequenced sample was peripheral blood, taken after recovery from COVID-19.

The DNA for the CDR3 is TGTGCCAGTAGTCCCCAGCTAGCGGGAGGGCCTGACGAGCAGTACTTC. Amino acid sequence: CASSPQLAGGPDEQYF. This sequence joins TRBV19 and TRBJ2-7; 12 bases match TRBD2. With 5 bases clipped from V and 5 bases from J, the junction kept 10 bases outside the gene matches. This CDR3 contains 16 residues. Germline loops: CDR1 LNHDA, CDR2 SQIVND (reference sequence).